This T cell receptor beta chain was identified in a study of identical twins. Using its own MiXCR run on the 5' RACE reads, TCRdb lists one record per CDR3 protein. The sample consists of hundreds of thousands of distinct CDR3 sequences, about 18% of them appearing once. Germline CDR1 SEHNR, CDR2 FQNEAQ (reference sequence). This CDR3 region has 15 residues. V lost 5 bases and J 4 bases, leaving 17 bases between the germline ends. Study results and limitations: Cord blood beta clonotypes present at high abundance carried fewer insertions; no such pattern appeared in memory repertoires. Out-of-frame alpha sequences shared by twins showed excess low generation probability.

The table lists this clonotype with a few counts. The antigen remains unidentified. These same records also appear under a second study, on T cells expressing NK-cell markers. From that study: Sequenced donors, eight in total, included seven who were HCMV-seropositive and one who was seronegative. A handful of donors showed these clonotypes also leading the CD3+CD56-NKG2C+ fraction.

What was sequenced was PBMCs. The rearrangement joins TRBV7-9 to TRBJ1-1; tentatively, D is TRBD1 (6 bases). This TCR came from a woman aged 18-30 years in good health. The CDR3 nucleotides read TGTGCCAGCAGCCTTAGTCCGGGGGCTGGCACTGAAGCTTTCTTT. Amino acids: CASSLSPGAGTEAFF.